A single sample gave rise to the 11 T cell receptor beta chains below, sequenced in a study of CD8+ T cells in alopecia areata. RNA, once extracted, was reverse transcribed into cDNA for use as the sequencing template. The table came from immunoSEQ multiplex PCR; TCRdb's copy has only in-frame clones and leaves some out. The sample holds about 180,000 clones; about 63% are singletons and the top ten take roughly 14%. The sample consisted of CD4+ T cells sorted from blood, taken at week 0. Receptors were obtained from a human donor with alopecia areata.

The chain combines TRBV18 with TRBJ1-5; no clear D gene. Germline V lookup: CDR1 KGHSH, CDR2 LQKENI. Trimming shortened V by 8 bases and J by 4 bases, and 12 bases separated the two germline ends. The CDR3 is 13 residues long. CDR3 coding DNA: TGTGCCAGCAGCCCTGGAAGTAATCAGCCCCAGCATTTT. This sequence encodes CASSPGSNQPQHF.

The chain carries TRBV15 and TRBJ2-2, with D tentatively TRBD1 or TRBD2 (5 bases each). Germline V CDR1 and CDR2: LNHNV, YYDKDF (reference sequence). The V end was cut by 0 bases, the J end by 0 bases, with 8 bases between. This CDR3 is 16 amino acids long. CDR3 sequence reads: CATSRERGPNTGELFF. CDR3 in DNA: TGTGCCACCAGCAGAGAAAGGGGACCGAACACCGGGGAGCTGTTTTTT. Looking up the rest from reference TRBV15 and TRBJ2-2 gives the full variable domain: DAMVIQNPRYQVTQFGKPVTLSCSQTLNHNVMYWYQQKSSQAPKLLFHYYDKDFNNEADTPDNFQSRRPNTSFCFLDIRSPGLGDTAMYLCATSRERGPNTGELFFGEGSRLTVL.

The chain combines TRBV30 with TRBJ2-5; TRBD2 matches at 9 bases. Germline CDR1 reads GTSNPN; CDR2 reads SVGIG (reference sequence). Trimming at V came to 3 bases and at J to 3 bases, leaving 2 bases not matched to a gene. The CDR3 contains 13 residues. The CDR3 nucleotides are TGTGCCTGGAGGCCTAGCGGGGAAGAGACCCAGTACTTC. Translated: CAWRPSGEETQYF.

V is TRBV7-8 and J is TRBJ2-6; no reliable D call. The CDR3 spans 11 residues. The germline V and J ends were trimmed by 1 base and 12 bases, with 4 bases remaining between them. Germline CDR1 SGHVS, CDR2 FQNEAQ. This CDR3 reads CASSLVTVLTF. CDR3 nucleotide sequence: TGTGCCAGCAGCTTAGTAACCGTCCTGACTTTC.

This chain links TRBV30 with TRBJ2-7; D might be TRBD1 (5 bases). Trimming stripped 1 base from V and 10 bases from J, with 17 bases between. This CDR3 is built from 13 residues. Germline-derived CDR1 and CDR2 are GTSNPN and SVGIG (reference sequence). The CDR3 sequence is CAWSGGLAGFQYF. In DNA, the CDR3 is TGTGCCTGGAGTGGGGGTCTGGCAGGGTTTCAGTACTTC.

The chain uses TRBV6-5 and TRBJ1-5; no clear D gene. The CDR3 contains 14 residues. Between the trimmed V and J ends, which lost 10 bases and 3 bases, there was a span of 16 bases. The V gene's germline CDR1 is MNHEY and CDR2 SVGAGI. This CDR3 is CATGAAGYNQPQHF. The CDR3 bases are TGTGCCACCGGCGCGGCCGGTTACAATCAGCCCCAGCATTTT.

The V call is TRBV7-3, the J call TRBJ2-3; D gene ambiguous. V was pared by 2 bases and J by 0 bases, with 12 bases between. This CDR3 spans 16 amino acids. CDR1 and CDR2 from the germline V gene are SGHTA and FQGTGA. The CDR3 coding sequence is TGTGCCAGCAGCTTATCCCCACCGACTAGCACAGATACGCAGTATTTT. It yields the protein CASSLSPPTSTDTQYF.

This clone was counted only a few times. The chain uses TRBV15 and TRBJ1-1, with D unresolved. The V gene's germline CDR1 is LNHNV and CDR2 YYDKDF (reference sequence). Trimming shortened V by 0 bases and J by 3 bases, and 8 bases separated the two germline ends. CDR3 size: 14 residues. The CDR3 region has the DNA TGTGCCACCAGCAGAGATAATGGGGACACTGAAGCTTTCTTT. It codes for CATSRDNGDTEAFF.

DNA of the CDR3: TGTGCCAGCAGCTTATTTAGCGGACGCACAGATACGCAGTATTTT. Translating gives CASSLFSGRTDTQYF. The chain combines TRBV7-6 with TRBJ2-3; weak D call: TRBD2 (6 bases). V lost 2 bases and J 1 base, leaving 10 bases between the germline ends. The germline CDR1 and CDR2 sequences are SGHVS and FNYEAQ. The CDR3 is 15 residues long.

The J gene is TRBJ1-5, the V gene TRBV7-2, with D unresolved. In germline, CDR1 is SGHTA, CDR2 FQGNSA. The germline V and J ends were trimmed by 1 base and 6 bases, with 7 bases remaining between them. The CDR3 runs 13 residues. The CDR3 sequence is CASSLEVSQPQHF. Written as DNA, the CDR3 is TGTGCCAGCAGCTTAGAGGTCAGTCAGCCCCAGCATTTT.

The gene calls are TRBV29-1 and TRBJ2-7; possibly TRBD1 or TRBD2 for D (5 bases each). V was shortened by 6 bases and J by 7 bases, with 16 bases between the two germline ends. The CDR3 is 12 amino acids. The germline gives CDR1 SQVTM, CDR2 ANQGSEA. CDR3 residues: CSVDAGGQEQYF. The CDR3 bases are TGCAGCGTAGACGCTGGGGGTCAGGAGCAGTACTTC.